The source of this TCR beta chain is a study of CD8 T cells in Susac syndrome (dated by TCRdb to the late 2010s). About the full investigation: Among the sequenced Susac syndrome patients, over five had clinically active disease and fewer than ten were in clinical remission. At the time of blood withdrawal, Susac syndrome patients were either therapy-naive, taking corticosteroids (with some also receiving IVIg), or on IVIg alone. Whether CD8+ T cell activation and differentiation in Susac syndrome was antigen driven was tested using repertoire sequencing. Study-wide findings and limitations: The number of individuals in the TCR sequencing and HLA analysis was recognized as being relatively small. In the CD4+ T cell repertoire of Susac syndrome patients, clonal expansion was not detected.

CDR3 length: 14 amino acids, cysteine to phenylalanine. The DNA shown is the 42-base CDR3, in frame from base 1. According to the germline V gene, CDR1 reads SGHTA and CDR2 reads FQGNSA. The junction carries 10 bases between V and J, which are trimmed by 3 bases and 4 bases respectively. RNA was extracted using the RNeasy kit, and roughly 0.45 to 1 ug of the RNA was reverse transcribed with random hexamers. The immunoSEQ multiplex PCR assay, which covers 54 Vbeta and 13 Jbeta segments, was used to amplify TCR beta CDR3 regions. To correct PCR amplification bias, a synthetic template baseline was used for both primer optimization and computational correction. Turning to the authors' computational methods: Reads were annotated to V, D and J genes per IMGT and analyzed with immunoSEQ Analyzer, keeping only productive sequences. Clonality was computed as one minus Shannon entropy normalized by log2 of the number of productive unique sequences. For each patient and control, public and private clones were evaluated within the 100 most prevalent clones. Susac-specific clones were defined as absent from healthy and MS cohorts, 850 to 1,300 published viral clones and other ImmuneACCESS disease sequences. TCRdb reprocessing: public reads trimmed at Q25 with fastp, clones called with MiXCR, in-frame beta chains kept. Rows are combined by CDR3 protein, so each entry shows the most common genes and DNA. V and J calls and clone size were set by TCRdb, not the authors. Counted in this sample were around 200,000 distinct CDR3 sequences; around 94% of them appeared once. The top ten constitute 0.099% of the sample.

Peripheral blood CD8+ and CD4+ T cells from healthy donors, Susac syndrome patients and multiple sclerosis patients were profiled by high-throughput TCR beta sequencing. Susac syndrome patients met recently defined diagnostic criteria for definite or probable disease. Bulk CD8+ and CD4+ T cells were purified by magnetic negative isolation, while CD8+ TEMRA cells were enriched using FACS. Blood was drawn into EDTA tubes, processed within 24 hours, and PBMCs were isolated by density gradient centrifugation. PBMCs intended for TCR sequencing were frozen in liquid nitrogen and were later thawed in a 37 degrees C water bath. Purity of sorted or isolated CD4+, CD8+ and CD8+ TEMRA cells was at least 90%. The table lists this clonotype with a count of one. Its binding antigen is unknown. No base-level quality is on record; no much larger clone is a single base apart. On its own, one read is weak support.

This TCR derives from a human donor with Susac syndrome. This chain joins TRBV7-2 to TRBJ2-1, with no D gene named confidently. Sequencing was carried out using CD4+ T cells from PBMCs. The encoded CDR3 is CASSFDSVYNEQFF. DNA sequence: TGTGCCAGCAGCTTCGACTCCGTTTACAATGAGCAGTTCTTC.